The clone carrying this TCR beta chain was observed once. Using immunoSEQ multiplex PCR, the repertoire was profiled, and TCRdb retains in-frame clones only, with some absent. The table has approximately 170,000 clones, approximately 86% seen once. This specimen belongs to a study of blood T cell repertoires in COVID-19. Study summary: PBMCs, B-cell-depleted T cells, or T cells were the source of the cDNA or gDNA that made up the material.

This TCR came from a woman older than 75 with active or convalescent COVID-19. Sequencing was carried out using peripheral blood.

CDR3 bases: TGTGCCAGCAGCCCCTCCCGGGGGAGCAATGAGCAGTTCTTC. Encoded protein: CASSPSRGSNEQFF. The J gene is TRBJ2-1, the V gene TRBV7-8, with D possibly TRBD2 on 6 matching bases. V lost 5 bases and J 6 bases, leaving 14 bases between the germline ends. There are 14 residues in the CDR3. Germline V lookup: CDR1 SGHVS, CDR2 FQNEAQ.